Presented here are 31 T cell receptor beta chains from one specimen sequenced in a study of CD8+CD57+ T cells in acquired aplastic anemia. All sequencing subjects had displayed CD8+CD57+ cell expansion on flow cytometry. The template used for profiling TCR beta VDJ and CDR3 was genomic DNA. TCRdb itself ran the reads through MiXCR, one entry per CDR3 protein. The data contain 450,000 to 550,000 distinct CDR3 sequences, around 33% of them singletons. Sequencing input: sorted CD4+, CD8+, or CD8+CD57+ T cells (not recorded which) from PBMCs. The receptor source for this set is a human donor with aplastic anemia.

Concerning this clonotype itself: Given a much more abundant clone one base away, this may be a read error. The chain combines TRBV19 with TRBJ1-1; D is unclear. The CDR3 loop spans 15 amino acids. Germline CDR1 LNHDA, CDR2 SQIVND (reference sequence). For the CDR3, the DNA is TGTGCCAGTGGTATGGTAGGAAGAAGGGATACTGAAGCTTTCTTT. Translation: CASGMVGRRDTEAFF.

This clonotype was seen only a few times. The CDR3 DNA follows: TGTGCCAGCGCAGCGGGCCTGGGGGCCTATGGCTACACCTTC. Translating it yields CASAAGLGAYGYTF. The chain links TRBV2 to TRBJ1-2; D may be TRBD1 (6 bases). The ends were cut back, 8 bases at V and 4 bases at J, with 17 bases in the middle. Per the germline V gene, CDR1 is SNHLY and CDR2 is FYNNEI. The CDR3 has 14 residues.

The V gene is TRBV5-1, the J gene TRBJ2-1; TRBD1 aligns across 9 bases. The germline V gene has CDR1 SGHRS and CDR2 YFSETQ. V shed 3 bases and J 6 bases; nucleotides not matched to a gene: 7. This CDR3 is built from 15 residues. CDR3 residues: CASSSGQGNFNEQFF. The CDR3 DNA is TGCGCCAGCAGCTCAGGACAGGGGAATTTCAATGAGCAGTTCTTC.

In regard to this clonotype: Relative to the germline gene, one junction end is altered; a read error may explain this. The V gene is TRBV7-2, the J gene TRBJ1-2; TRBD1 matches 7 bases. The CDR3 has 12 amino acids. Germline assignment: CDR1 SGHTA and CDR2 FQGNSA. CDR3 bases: TGTGCCAGCAGTAGACAGGGAAATGGCTGCACCTTC. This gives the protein CASSRQGNGCTF. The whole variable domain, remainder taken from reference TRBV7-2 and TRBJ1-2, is GAGVSQSPSNKVTEKGKDVELRCDPISGHTALYWYRQSLGQGLEFLIYFQGNSAPDKSGLPSDRFSAERTGGSVSTLTIQRTQQEDSAVYLCASSRQGNGCTFGSGTRLTVV.

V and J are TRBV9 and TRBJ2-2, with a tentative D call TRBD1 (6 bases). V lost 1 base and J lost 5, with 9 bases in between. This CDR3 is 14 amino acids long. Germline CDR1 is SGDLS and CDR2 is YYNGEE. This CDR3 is CASSVLGGTGELFF. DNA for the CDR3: TGTGCCAGCAGCGTATTAGGGGGAACCGGGGAGCTGTTTTTT.

The CDR3 region has the DNA TGTGCCAGCAGCTTGGGGATAACTAACTATGGCTACACCTTC. Encoded protein: CASSLGITNYGYTF. The chain joins TRBV5-6 to TRBJ1-2, with D unclear. The CDR3 is 14 amino acids. V was shortened by 0 bases and J by 0 bases, with 6 bases between the two germline ends. Germline CDR1 SGHDT, CDR2 YYEEEE. The full variable domain, with the rest looked up from reference TRBV5-6 and TRBJ1-2, is DAGVTQSPTHLIKTRGQQVTLRCSPKSGHDTVSWYQQALGQGPQFIFQYYEEEERQRGNFPDRFSGHQFPNYSSELNVNALLLGDSALYLCASSLGITNYGYTFGSGTRLTVV.

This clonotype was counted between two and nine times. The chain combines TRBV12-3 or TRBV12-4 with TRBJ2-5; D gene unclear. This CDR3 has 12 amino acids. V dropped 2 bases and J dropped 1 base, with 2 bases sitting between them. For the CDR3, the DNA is TGTGCCAGCAGTTTACTCCAAGAGACCCAGTACTTC. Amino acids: CASSLLQETQYF.

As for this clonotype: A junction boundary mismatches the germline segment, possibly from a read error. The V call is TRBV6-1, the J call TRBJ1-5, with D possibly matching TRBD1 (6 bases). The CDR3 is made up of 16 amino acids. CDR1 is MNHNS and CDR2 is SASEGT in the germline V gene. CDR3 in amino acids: CAGSPAGPRTDQPQHF. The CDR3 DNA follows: TGTGCCGGCAGTCCCGCCGGGCCTCGGACAGACCAGCCCCAGCATTTT.

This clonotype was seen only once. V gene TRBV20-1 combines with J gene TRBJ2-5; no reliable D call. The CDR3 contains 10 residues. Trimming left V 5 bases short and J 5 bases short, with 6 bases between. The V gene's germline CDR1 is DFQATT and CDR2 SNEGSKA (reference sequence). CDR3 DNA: TGCAGTGCTGGTGAGGAGACCCAGTACTTC. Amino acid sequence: CSAGEETQYF.

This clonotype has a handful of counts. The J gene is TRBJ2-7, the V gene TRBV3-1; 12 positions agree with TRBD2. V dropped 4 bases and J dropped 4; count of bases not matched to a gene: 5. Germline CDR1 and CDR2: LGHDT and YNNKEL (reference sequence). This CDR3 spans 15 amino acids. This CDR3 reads CASSRTSGIRYEQYF. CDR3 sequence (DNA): TGTGCCAGCAGCCGGACTAGCGGGATAAGATACGAGCAGTACTTC.

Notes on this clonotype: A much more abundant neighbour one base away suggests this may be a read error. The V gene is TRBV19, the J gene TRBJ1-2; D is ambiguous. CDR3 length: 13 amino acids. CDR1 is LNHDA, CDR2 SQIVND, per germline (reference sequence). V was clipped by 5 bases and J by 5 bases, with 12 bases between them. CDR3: CASSYEVWYGYTF. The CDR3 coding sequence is TGTGCCAGTAGTTATGAGGTTTGGTATGGCTACACCTTC.

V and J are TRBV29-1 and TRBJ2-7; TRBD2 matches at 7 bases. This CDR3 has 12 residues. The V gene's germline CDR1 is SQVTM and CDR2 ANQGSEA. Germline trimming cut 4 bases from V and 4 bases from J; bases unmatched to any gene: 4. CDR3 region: CSVVAGVYEQYF. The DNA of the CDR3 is TGCAGCGTTGTTGCGGGGGTGTACGAGCAGTACTTC.

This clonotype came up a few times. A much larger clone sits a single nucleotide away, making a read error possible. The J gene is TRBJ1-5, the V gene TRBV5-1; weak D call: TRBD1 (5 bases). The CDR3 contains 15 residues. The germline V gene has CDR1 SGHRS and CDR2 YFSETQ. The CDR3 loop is CARSSSGNSNQPQHF. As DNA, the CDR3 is TGCGCCCGCAGCTCGTCAGGGAATAGCAATCAGCCCCAGCATTTT.

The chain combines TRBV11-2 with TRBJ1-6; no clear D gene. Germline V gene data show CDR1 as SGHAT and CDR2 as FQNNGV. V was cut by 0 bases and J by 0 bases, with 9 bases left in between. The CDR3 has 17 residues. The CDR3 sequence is CASSLDLPSSYNSPLHF. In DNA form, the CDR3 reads TGTGCCAGCAGCTTAGATCTGCCCAGCTCCTATAATTCACCCCTCCACTTT. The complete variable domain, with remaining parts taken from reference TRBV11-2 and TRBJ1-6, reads EAGVAQSPRYKIIEKRQSVAFWCNPISGHATLYWYQQILGQGPKLLIQFQNNGVVDDSQLPKDRFSAERLKGVDSTLKIQPAKLEDSAVYLCASSLDLPSSYNSPLHFGNGTRLTVT.

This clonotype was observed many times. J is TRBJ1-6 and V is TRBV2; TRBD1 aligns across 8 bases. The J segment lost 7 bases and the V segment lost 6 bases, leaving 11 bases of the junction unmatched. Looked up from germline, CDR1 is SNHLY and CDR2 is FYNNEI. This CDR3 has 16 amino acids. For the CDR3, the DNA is TGTGCCAGCAGCGACGGGGTGCGACAGGGGAATTCACCCCTCCACTTT. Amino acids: CASSDGVRQGNSPLHF.

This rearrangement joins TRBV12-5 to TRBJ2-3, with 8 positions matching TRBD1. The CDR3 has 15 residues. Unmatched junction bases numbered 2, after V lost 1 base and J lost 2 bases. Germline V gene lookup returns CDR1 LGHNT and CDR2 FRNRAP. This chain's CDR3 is CASGLDRGSTDTQYF. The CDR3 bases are TGTGCTAGTGGTTTGGACAGGGGGTCCACAGATACGCAGTATTTT. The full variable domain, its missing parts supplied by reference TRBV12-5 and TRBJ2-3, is DARVTQTPRHKVTEMGQEVTMRCQPILGHNTVFWYRQTMMQGLELLAYFRNRAPLDDSGMPKDRFSAEMPDATLATLKIQPSEPRDSAVYFCASGLDRGSTDTQYFGPGTRLTVL.

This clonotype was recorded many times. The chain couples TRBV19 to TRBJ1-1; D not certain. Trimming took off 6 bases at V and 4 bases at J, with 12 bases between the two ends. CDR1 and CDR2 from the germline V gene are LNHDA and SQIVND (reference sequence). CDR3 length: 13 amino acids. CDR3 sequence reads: CASRSGSGTEAFF. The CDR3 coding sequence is TGTGCCAGTAGGTCCGGGTCGGGCACTGAAGCTTTCTTT.

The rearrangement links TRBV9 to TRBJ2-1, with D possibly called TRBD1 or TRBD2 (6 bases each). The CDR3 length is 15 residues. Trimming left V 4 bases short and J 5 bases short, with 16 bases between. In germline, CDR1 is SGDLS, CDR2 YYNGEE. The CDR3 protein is CASSLEPRGDNEQFF. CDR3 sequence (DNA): TGTGCCAGCAGCTTAGAACCTAGGGGGGACAATGAGCAGTTCTTC.

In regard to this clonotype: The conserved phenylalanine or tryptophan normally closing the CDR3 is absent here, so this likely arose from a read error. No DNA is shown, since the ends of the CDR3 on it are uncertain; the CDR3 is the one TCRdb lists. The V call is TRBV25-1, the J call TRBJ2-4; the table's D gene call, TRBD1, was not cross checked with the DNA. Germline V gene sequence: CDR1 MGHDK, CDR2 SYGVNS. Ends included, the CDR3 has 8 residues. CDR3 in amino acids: CASRESTG.

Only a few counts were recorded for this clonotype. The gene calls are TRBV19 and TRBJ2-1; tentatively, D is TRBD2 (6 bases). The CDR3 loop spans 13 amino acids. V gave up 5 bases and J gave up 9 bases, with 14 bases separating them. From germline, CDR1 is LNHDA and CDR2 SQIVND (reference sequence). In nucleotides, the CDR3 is TGTGCCAGTAGTGTCGCCTGGGGGGTTGAGCAGTTCTTC. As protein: CASSVAWGVEQFF.

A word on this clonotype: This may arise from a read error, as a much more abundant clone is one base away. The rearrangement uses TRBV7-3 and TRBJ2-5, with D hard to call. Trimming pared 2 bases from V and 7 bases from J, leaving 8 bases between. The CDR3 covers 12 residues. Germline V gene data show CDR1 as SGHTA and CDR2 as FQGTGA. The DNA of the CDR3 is TGTGCCAGCAGCTTACATTCAGGGACCCAGTACTTC. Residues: CASSLHSGTQYF. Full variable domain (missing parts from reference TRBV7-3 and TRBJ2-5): GAGVSQTPSNKVTEKGKYVELRCDPISGHTALYWYRQSLGQGPEFLIYFQGTGAADDSGLPNDRFFAVRPEGSVSTLKIQRTERGDSAVYLCASSLHSGTQYFGPGTRLLVL.

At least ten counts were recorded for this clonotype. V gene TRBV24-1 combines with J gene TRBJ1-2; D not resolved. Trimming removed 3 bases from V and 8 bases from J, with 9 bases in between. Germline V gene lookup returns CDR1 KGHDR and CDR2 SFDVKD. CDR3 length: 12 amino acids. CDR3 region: CATSDPVGGYTF. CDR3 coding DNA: TGTGCCACCAGTGATCCCGTAGGGGGCTACACCTTC.

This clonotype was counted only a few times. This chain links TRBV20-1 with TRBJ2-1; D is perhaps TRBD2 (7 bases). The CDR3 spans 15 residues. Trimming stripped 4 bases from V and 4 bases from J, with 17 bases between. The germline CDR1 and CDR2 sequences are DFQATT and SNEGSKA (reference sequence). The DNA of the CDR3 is TGCAGTGCTACTGGCGGCGGGGGCTCTTACAATGAGCAGTTCTTC. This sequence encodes CSATGGGGSYNEQFF.

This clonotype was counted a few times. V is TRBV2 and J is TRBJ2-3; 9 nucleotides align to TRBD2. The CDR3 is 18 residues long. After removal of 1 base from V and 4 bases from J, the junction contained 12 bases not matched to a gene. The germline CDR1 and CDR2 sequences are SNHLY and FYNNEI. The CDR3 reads CASSEGLRAGGGSDTQYF. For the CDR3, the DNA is TGTGCCAGCAGTGAAGGTTTAAGAGCGGGAGGTGGTTCAGATACGCAGTATTTT.

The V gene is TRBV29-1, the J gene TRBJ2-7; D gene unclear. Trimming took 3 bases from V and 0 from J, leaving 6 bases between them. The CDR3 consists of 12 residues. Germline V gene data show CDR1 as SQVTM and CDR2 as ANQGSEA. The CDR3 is CSVEASSYEQYF. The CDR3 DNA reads TGCAGCGTTGAGGCTAGCTCCTACGAGCAGTACTTC.

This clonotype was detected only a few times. CDR3 bases: TGCAGTGCTAGTCGAGGGGATATAGATACGCAGTATTTT. It translates to CSASRGDIDTQYF. The chain uses TRBV20-1 and TRBJ2-3; D may be TRBD1 or TRBD2 (5 bases each). The V gene lost 3 bases and the J gene lost 5 bases, with 12 bases spanning the gap. CDR1 and CDR2 from the germline V gene are DFQATT and SNEGSKA (reference sequence). The length of the CDR3 is 13 residues.

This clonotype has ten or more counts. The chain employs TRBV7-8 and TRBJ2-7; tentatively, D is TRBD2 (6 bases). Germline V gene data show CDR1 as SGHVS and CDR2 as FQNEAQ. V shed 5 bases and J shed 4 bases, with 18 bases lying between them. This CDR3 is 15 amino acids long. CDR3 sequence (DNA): TGTGCCAGCAGCCCTTGGGGGGAGGCGAGATACGAGCAGTACTTC. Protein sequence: CASSPWGEARYEQYF.

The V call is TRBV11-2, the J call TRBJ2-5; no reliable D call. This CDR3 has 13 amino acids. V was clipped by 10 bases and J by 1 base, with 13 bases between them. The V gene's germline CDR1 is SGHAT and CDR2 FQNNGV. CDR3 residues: CANPGRSQETQYF. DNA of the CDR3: TGTGCCAACCCAGGACGGAGCCAAGAGACCCAGTACTTC.

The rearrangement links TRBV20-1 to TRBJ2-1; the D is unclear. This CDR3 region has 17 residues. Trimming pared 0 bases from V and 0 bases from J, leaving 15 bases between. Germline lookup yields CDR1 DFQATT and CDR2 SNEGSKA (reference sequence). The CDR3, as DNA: TGCAGTGCTAGAGACTCCTACCCCAGGAGCTCCTACAATGAGCAGTTCTTC. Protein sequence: CSARDSYPRSSYNEQFF.

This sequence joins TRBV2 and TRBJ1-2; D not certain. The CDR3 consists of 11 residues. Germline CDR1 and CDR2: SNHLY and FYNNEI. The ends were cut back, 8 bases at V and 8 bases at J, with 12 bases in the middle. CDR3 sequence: CASFRASGYTF. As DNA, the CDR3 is TGTGCCAGCTTTAGGGCATCAGGCTACACCTTC.

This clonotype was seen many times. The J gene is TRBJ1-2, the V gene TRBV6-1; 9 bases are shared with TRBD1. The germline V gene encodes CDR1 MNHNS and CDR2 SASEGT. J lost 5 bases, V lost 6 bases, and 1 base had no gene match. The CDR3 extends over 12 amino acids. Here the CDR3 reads CASRGTGYGYTF. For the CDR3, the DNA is TGTGCCAGCAGGGGGACAGGGTATGGCTACACCTTC.